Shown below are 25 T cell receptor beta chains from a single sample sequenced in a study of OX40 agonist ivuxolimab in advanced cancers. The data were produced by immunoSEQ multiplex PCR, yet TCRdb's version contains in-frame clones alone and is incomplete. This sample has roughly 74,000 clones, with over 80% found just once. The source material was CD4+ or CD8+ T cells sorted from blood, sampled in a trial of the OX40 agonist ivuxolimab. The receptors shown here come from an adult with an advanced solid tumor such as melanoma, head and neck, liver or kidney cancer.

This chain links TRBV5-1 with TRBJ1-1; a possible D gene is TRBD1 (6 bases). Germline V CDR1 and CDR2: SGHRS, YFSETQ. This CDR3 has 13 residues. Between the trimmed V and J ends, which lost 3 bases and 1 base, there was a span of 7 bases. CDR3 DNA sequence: TGCGCCAGCAGCTGGGGACAGAACACTGAAGCTTTCTTT. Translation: CASSWGQNTEAFF.

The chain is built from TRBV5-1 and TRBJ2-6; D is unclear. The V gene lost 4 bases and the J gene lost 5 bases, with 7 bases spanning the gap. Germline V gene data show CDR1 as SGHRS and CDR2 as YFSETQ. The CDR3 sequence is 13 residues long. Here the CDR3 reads CASSRSWANVLTF. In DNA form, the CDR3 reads TGCGCCAGCAGCCGGAGCTGGGCCAACGTCCTGACTTTC. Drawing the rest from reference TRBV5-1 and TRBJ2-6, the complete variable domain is KAGVTQTPRYLIKTRGQQVTLSCSPISGHRSVSWYQQTPGQGLQFLFEYFSETQRNKGNFPGRFSGRQFSNSRSEMNVSTLELGDSALYLCASSRSWANVLTFGAGSRLTVL.

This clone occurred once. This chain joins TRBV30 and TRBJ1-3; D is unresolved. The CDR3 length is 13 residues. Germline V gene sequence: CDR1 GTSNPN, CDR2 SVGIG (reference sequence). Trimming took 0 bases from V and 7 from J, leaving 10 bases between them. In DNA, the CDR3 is TGTGCCTGGAGTGTCAGGTTGGGGAACACCATATATTTT. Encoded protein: CAWSVRLGNTIYF. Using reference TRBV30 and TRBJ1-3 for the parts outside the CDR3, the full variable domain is SQTIHQWPATLVQPVGSPLSLECTVEGTSNPNLYWYRQAAGRGLQLLFYSVGIGQISSEVPQNLSASRPQDRQFILSSKKLLLSDSGFYLCAWSVRLGNTIYFGEGSWLTVV.

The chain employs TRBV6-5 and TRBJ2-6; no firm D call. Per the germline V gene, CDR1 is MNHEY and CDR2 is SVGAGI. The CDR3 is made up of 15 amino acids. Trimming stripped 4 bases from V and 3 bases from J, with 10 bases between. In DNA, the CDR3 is TGTGCCAGCAGTTTTACGCCGGGTGGGGCCAACGTCCTGACTTTC. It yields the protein CASSFTPGGANVLTF.

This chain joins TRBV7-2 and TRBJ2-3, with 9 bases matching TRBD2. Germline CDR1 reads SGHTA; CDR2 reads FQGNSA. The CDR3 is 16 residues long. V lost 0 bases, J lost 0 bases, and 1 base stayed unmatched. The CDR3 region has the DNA TGTGCCAGCAGCTTAGCTCTAGCGGGGAGCACAGATACGCAGTATTTT. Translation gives CASSLALAGSTDTQYF.

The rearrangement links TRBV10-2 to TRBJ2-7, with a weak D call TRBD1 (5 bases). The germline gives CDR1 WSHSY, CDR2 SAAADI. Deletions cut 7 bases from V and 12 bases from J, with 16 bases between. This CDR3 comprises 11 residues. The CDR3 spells CASTQDSLLYF. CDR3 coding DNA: TGCGCCAGCACTCAAGACAGTCTTCTGTACTTC.

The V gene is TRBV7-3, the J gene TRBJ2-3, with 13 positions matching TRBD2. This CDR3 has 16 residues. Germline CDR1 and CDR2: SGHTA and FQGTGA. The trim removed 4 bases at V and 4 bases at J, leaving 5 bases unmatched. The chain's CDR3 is CASSSGLAGVADTQYF. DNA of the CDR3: TGTGCCAGCAGCTCCGGACTAGCGGGGGTCGCAGATACGCAGTATTTT.

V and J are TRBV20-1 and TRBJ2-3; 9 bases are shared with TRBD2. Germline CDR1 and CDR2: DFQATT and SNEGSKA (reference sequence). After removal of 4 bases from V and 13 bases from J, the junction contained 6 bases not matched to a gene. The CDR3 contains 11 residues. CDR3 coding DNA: TGCAGTGCTAATCAGGGACTAGCCGAGTATTTT. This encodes CSANQGLAEYF.

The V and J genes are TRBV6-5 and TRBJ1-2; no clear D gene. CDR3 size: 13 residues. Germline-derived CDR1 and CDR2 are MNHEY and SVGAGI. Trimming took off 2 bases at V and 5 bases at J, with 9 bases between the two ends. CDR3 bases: TGTGCCAGCAGTTACGGACTTGGATATGGCTACACCTTC. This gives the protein CASSYGLGYGYTF.

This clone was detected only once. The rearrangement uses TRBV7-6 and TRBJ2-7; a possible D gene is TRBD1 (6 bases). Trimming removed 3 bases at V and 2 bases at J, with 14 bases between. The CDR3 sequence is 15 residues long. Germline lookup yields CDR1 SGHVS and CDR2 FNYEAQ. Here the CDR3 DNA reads TGTGCCAGCAGCTTCTTTTTAGGGGGTACCTACGAGCAGTACTTC. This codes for CASSFFLGGTYEQYF.

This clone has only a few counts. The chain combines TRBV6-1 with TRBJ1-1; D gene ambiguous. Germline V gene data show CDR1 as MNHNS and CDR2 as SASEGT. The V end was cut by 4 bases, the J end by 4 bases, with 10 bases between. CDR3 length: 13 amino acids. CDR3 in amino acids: CASSARTGTEAFF. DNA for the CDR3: TGTGCCAGCAGTGCCCGGACTGGCACTGAAGCTTTCTTT.

Here the CDR3 DNA reads TGTGCCTGGAGCGTTAACTACGAGCAGTACTTC. Protein product: CAWSVNYEQYF. The chain couples TRBV30 to TRBJ2-7; D remains unclear. This CDR3 contains 11 residues. The V gene's germline CDR1 is GTSNPN and CDR2 SVGIG (reference sequence). Trimming removed 3 bases from V and 3 bases from J, with 6 bases in between.

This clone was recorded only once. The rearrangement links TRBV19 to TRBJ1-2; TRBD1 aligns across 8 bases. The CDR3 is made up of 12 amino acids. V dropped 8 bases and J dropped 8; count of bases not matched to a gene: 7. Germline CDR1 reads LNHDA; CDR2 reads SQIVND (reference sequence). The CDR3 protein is CASGQGIGGYTF. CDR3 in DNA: TGTGCCAGTGGACAGGGAATAGGCGGCTACACCTTC.

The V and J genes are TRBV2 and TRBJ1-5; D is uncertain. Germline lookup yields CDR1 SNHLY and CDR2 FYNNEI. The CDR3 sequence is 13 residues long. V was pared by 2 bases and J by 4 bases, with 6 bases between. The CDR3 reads CASSEIGNQPQHF. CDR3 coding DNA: TGTGCCAGCAGTGAAATAGGTAATCAGCCCCAGCATTTT.

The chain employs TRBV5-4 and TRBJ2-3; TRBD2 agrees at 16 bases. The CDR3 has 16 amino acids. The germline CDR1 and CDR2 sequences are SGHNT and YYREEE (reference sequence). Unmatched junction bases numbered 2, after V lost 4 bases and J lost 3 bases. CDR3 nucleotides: TGTGCCAGCAGCCGGGGACTAGCGGGGGGGACAGATACGCAGTATTTT. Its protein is CASSRGLAGGTDTQYF.

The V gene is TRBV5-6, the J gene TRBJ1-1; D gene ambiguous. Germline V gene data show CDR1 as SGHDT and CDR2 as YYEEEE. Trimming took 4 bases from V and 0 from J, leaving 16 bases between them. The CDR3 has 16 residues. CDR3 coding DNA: TGTGCCAGCAGCACCTTACAGAACCCGATGAACACTGAAGCTTTCTTT. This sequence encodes CASSTLQNPMNTEAFF.

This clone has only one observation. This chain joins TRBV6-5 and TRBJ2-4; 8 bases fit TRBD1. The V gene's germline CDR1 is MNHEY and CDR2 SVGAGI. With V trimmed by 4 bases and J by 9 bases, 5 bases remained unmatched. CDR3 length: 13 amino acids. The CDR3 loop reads CASSSDRDGIQYF. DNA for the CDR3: TGTGCCAGCAGTTCGGACAGGGATGGCATTCAGTACTTC.

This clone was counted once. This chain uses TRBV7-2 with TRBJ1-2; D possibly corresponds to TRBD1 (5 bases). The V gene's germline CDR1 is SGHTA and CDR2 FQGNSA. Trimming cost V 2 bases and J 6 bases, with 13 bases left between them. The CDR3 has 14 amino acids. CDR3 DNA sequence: TGTGCCAGCAGCTTACGTTCAGGGAAAGATGGCTACACCTTC. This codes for CASSLRSGKDGYTF.

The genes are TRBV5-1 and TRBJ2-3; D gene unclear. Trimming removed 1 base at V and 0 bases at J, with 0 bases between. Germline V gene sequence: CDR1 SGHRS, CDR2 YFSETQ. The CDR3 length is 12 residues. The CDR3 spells CASSLSTDTQYF. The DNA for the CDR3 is TGCGCCAGCAGCTTGAGCACAGATACGCAGTATTTT.

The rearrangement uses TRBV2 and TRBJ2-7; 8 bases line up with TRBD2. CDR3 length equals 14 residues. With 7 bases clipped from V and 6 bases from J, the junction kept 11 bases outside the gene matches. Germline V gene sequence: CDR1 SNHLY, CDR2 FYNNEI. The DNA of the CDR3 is TGTGCCAGCATAGAGGAGCGGGAGTGGGGCGAGCAGTACTTC. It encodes CASIEEREWGEQYF.

In nucleotides, the CDR3 is TGTGCCAGCAGCCCCGGGACAGGAGTTTACAATGAGCAGTTCTTC. This codes for CASSPGTGVYNEQFF. This rearrangement joins TRBV7-9 to TRBJ2-1, with 8 bases identical to TRBD1. With 5 bases clipped from V and 4 bases from J, the junction kept 7 bases outside the gene matches. This CDR3 has 15 amino acids. The V gene's germline CDR1 is SEHNR and CDR2 FQNEAQ (reference sequence). Filled out from reference TRBV7-9 and TRBJ2-1, the complete variable domain reads DTGVSQNPRHKITKRGQNVTFRCDPISEHNRLYWYRQTLGQGPEFLTYFQNEAQLEKSRLLSDRFSAERPKGSFSTLEIQRTEQGDSAMYLCASSPGTGVYNEQFFGPGTRLTVL.

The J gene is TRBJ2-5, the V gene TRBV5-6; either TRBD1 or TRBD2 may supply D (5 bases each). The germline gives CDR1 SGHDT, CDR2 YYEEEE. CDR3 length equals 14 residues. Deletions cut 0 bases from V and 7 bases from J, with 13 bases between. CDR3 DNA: TGTGCCAGCAGCTTGGCGGGGCTACGGGGGACCCAGTACTTC. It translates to CASSLAGLRGTQYF.

DNA for the CDR3: TGTGCCAGCAAGCATGGGACAGGGGCAACTAATTCACCCCTCCACTTT. This encodes CASKHGTGATNSPLHF. The chain couples TRBV28 to TRBJ1-6; 10 bases are shared with TRBD1. In germline, CDR1 is MDHEN, CDR2 SYDVKM. The CDR3 runs to 16 residues. With V trimmed by 7 bases and J by 6 bases, 9 bases remained unmatched.

This chain's CDR3 is CASAGADATNEKLFF. Here the CDR3 DNA reads TGTGCCAGTGCGGGGGCTGATGCAACTAATGAAAAACTGTTTTTT. The chain recombines TRBV6-1 with TRBJ1-4; tentative D call: TRBD1 (6 bases). This CDR3 comprises 15 residues. V was trimmed by 9 bases and J by 0 bases, leaving 14 bases between them. Germline V gene lookup returns CDR1 MNHNS and CDR2 SASEGT.

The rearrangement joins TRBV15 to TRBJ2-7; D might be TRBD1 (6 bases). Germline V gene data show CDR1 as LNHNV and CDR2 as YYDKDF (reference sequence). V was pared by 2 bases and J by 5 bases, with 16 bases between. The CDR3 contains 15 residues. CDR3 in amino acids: CATSRYGQQLNEQYF. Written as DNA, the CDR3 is TGTGCCACCAGCAGATACGGACAGCAGTTGAACGAGCAGTACTTC.